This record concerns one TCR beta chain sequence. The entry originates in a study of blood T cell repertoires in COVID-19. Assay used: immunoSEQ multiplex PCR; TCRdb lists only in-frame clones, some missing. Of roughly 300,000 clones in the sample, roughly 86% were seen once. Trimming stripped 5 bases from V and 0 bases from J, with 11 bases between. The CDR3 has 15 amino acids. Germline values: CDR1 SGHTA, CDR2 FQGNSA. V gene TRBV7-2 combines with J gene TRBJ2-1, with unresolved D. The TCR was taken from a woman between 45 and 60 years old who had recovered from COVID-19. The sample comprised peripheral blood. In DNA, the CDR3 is TGTGCCAGCAGCCCGTCTGCGAGCTCCTACAATGAGCAGTTCTTC. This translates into CASSPSASSYNEQFF.